These 11 T cell receptor beta chains were sequenced from one sample in a study of blood T cell repertoires in COVID-19. The repertoire was sequenced with immunoSEQ multiplex PCR; TCRdb's copy has only in-frame clones and lacks some. The table lists fewer than 350,000 clones, 80% to 90% of them singletons. Sequenced material: peripheral blood. These receptors all stem from a woman between 45 and 65 years old who had recovered from COVID-19.

The V gene is TRBV6-2 or TRBV6-3, the J gene TRBJ1-2, with D possibly matching TRBD1 (5 bases). The CDR3 length is 15 residues. V was shortened by 6 bases and J by 6 bases, with 20 bases between the two germline ends. CDR1 is MNHEY and CDR2 is SVGEGT in the germline V gene. For the CDR3, the DNA is TGTGCCAGCAGCGTCCGGGGGTCGGGGCTTGATGGCTACACCTTC. It yields the protein CASSVRGSGLDGYTF.

CDR3 coding DNA: TGTGCCAGCAGCTTAGTCGGGACAGGGGGCTCTGAGCAGTTCTTC. Translated: CASSLVGTGGSEQFF. The V and J genes are TRBV7-2 and TRBJ2-1; 12 positions agree with TRBD1. CDR3 size: 15 residues. After removal of 1 base from V and 9 bases from J, the junction contained 4 bases not matched to a gene. Germline lookup yields CDR1 SGHTA and CDR2 FQGNSA.

V and J are TRBV11-2 and TRBJ2-1; 11 bases are shared with TRBD2. The trim removed 5 bases at V and 8 bases at J, leaving 11 bases unmatched. The CDR3 length is 16 residues. Germline V gene data show CDR1 as SGHAT and CDR2 as FQNNGV. DNA of the CDR3: TGTGCCAGCAGCCAATTTACTAGCGGGAGTCTCTATGAGCAGTTCTTC. Translation: CASSQFTSGSLYEQFF.

V and J are TRBV18 and TRBJ1-1; no clear D gene. Per germline, CDR1 KGHSH and CDR2 LQKENI. Trimming stripped 0 bases from V and 5 bases from J, with 7 bases between. The CDR3 has 13 residues. In DNA, the CDR3 is TGTGCCAGCTCACCACCGAGTAAAACTGAAGCTTTCTTT. Translating it yields CASSPPSKTEAFF.

The chain recombines TRBV18 with TRBJ1-2; D might be TRBD1 (5 bases). Trimming cost V 3 bases and J 14 bases, with 16 bases left between them. This CDR3 is 12 amino acids long. CDR1 and CDR2 (germline): KGHSH, LQKENI. CDR3 protein: CASSPSGRSGTF. The CDR3 nucleotides read TGTGCCAGCTCACCCTCCGGGAGGTCAGGGACCTTC.

The chain combines TRBV28 with TRBJ2-4; D not resolved. Between the trimmed V and J ends, which lost 5 bases and 1 base, there was a span of 15 bases. The CDR3 is 16 amino acids. Per germline, CDR1 MDHEN and CDR2 SYDVKM. CDR3 amino acids: CASSTRIFPAKNIQYF. The CDR3, as DNA: TGTGCCAGCAGTACCAGGATCTTCCCGGCCAAAAACATTCAGTACTTC.

The count of this clone is one. This rearrangement joins TRBV3-1 (or the pseudogene TRBV3-2) to TRBJ1-2; 8 bases map to TRBD1. The CDR3 consists of 15 residues. Germline CDR1 and CDR2: LGHDT and YNNKEL (reference sequence). V shed 5 bases, J shed 4 bases, and the junction held 9 bases outside the gene matches. CDR3 loop: CASSTRQGMTYGYTF. CDR3 sequence (DNA): TGTGCCAGCAGCACCCGACAGGGGATGACCTATGGCTACACCTTC.

This clone was seen just once. The V and J genes are TRBV19 and TRBJ1-1; D gene unclear. V was shortened by 3 bases and J by 0 bases, with 11 bases between the two germline ends. CDR1 and CDR2 (germline): LNHDA, SQIVND (reference sequence). This CDR3 is 15 amino acids long. In DNA, the CDR3 is TGTGCCAGTAGTATTGGGCCAGGCCTGAACACTGAAGCTTTCTTT. The encoded protein is CASSIGPGLNTEAFF.

The V gene is TRBV30, the J gene TRBJ1-5; the D gene is possibly TRBD1 (5 bases). The V end was cut by 3 bases, the J end by 6 bases, with 21 bases between. This CDR3 spans 16 amino acids. The germline gives CDR1 GTSNPN, CDR2 SVGIG (reference sequence). The CDR3 nucleotides read TGTGCCTGGAGCCCAGGGTCTACCTCCCCAGGTCAGCCCCAGCATTTT. It specifies CAWSPGSTSPGQPQHF.

The CDR3, as DNA: TGTGCCTGGAGTCTCCGGTTCTACAATGAGCAGTTCTTC. This sequence encodes CAWSLRFYNEQFF. This chain links TRBV30 with TRBJ2-1; unclear D gene. Germline-derived CDR1 and CDR2 are GTSNPN and SVGIG (reference sequence). The V gene lost 2 bases and the J gene lost 3 bases, with 8 bases spanning the gap. There are 13 residues in the CDR3.

The chain is built from TRBV30 and TRBJ2-7, with D perhaps matching TRBD1 (6 bases). V was trimmed by 5 bases and J by 3 bases, leaving 14 bases between them. Germline V gene sequence: CDR1 GTSNPN, CDR2 SVGIG (reference sequence). The CDR3 runs 13 residues. CDR3 in amino acids: CAWAHRAYYEQYF. In DNA form, the CDR3 reads TGTGCCTGGGCCCACAGGGCCTACTACGAGCAGTACTTC.